This is a list of T cell receptor beta chains from one sample in a study of T cell responses to AZD1222 COVID-19 vaccine. Profiled with immunoSEQ multiplex PCR; TCRdb holds only in-frame clones, not every one. The profile shows more than 150,000 clones, less than 90% of them singletons. The specimen was peripheral blood, collected after recovery from COVID-19. These receptors all come from an adult who had recovered from COVID-19. Both conserved end residues are part of each CDR3. The D gene is left open where the match is weak. Part of the rows lack a size; the others show once, few, many or a class for expanded clones.

V: TRBV6-4; J: TRBJ2-1; D: TRBD2; size: -; CDR3: CASSDGLAGGPSYNEQFF; DNA: TGTGCCAGCAGTGACGGACTAGCGGGGGGGCCTTCCTACAATGAGCAGTTCTTC
V: TRBV6-1; J: TRBJ1-3; D: -; size: -; CDR3: CASSENGRFNSGNTIYF; DNA: TGTGCCAGCAGTGAAAATGGACGGTTTAACTCTGGAAACACCATATATTTT
V: TRBV19; J: TRBJ1-3; D: -; size: -; CDR3: CASSGGRGNTIYF; DNA: TGTGCCAGTAGTGGCGGACGGGGAAACACCATATATTTT
V: TRBV5-1; J: TRBJ1-6; D: TRBD1; size: -; CDR3: CASSKDRATYNSPLHF; DNA: TGCGCCAGCAGCAAGGACAGGGCTACTTATAATTCACCCCTCCACTTT
V: TRBV7-3; J: TRBJ2-2; D: -; size: few; CDR3: CASSLTGNTGELFF; DNA: TGTGCCAGCAGCTTAACAGGGAACACCGGGGAGCTGTTTTTT
V: TRBV10-3; J: TRBJ1-4; D: TRBD1; size: -; CDR3: CAISASGTDNTKLFF; DNA: TGTGCCATCAGTGCCTCCGGGACAGACAACACAAAACTGTTTTTT
V: TRBV5-4; J: TRBJ1-6; D: -; size: -; CDR3: CASSLFPGKSNSPLHF; DNA: TGTGCCAGCAGCTTGTTCCCGGGGAAAAGTAATTCACCCCTCCACTTT
V: TRBV3-1/TRBV3-2; J: TRBJ2-6; D: -; size: -; CDR3: CASSQAGVGANVLTF; DNA: TGTGCCAGCAGCCAAGCAGGGGTTGGGGCCAACGTCCTGACTTTC
V: TRBV27; J: TRBJ1-1; D: TRBD1; size: once; CDR3: CASSLSTGGVEAFF; DNA: TGTGCCAGCAGTCTTTCGACAGGGGGCGTTGAAGCTTTCTTT
V: TRBV12-3/TRBV12-4; J: TRBJ2-5; D: -; size: -; CDR3: CASKLQERETQYF; DNA: TGTGCCAGCAAATTACAGGAACGAGAGACCCAGTACTTC
V: TRBV28; J: TRBJ1-2; D: -; size: few; CDR3: CASSYLGGYTF; DNA: TGTGCCAGCAGTTACCTGGGGGGCTACACCTTC
V: TRBV9; J: TRBJ1-1; D: TRBD1; size: once; CDR3: CASSPTGEGWANTEAFF; DNA: TGTGCCAGCAGCCCGACAGGGGAAGGTTGGGCGAACACTGAAGCTTTCTTT
V: TRBV7-3; J: TRBJ2-1; D: TRBD2; size: -; CDR3: CASSLTWGTSNEQFF; DNA: TGTGCCAGCAGCTTAACGTGGGGGACTAGCAATGAGCAGTTCTTC
V: TRBV3-1/TRBV3-2; J: TRBJ1-2; D: TRBD1; size: -; CDR3: CASSQVSGGYGYTF; DNA: TGTGCCAGCAGCCAAGTCTCAGGGGGCTATGGCTACACCTTC
V: TRBV7-2; J: TRBJ2-7; D: TRBD1; size: -; CDR3: CASSTRTGPIGEQYF; DNA: TGTGCCAGCAGCACTCGGACAGGGCCAATAGGCGAGCAGTACTTC
V: TRBV7-6; J: TRBJ1-5; D: -; size: -; CDR3: CASSPGPGLEPQHF; DNA: TGTGCCAGCAGCCCCGGACCAGGGCTCGAGCCCCAGCATTTT
V: TRBV29-1; J: TRBJ2-3; D: -; size: -; CDR3: CSVARAPDTQYF; DNA: TGCAGCGTTGCCAGGGCTCCAGATACGCAGTATTTT
V: TRBV5-1; J: TRBJ1-5; D: TRBD1; size: -; CDR3: CASSPGTGTLNQPQHF; DNA: TGCGCCAGCAGCCCGGGGACAGGAACTTTGAATCAGCCCCAGCATTTT
V: TRBV25-1; J: TRBJ2-5; D: -; size: few; CDR3: CASSGPGREETQYF; DNA: TGTGCCAGCTCTGGTCCGGGGCGCGAAGAGACCCAGTACTTC
V: TRBV6-4; J: TRBJ2-3; D: -; size: -; CDR3: CASRDREADTQYF; DNA: TGTGCCAGCAGAGACAGGGAGGCGGATACGCAGTATTTT
V: TRBV5-1; J: TRBJ1-2; D: -; size: -; CDR3: CASSPTPPTVSADGYTF; DNA: TGCGCCAGCAGCCCTACGCCGCCGACCGTTAGTGCTGATGGCTACACCTTC
V: TRBV4-1; J: TRBJ1-2; D: -; size: -; CDR3: CASSQERAGISGYTF; DNA: TGCGCCAGCAGCCAAGAGAGGGCGGGTATCTCTGGCTACACCTTC
V: TRBV6-2/TRBV6-3; J: TRBJ2-5; D: TRBD1; size: once; CDR3: CASSYSTGRETQYF; DNA: TGTGCCAGCAGTTACTCGACAGGGCGGGAGACCCAGTACTTC
V: TRBV7-9; J: TRBJ1-1; D: -; size: -; CDR3: CASSLQGNTEAFF; DNA: TGTGCCAGCAGCTTACAGGGGAACACTGAAGCTTTCTTT
V: TRBV7-2; J: TRBJ2-3; D: TRBD2; size: -; CDR3: CASSFLAGGVHTDTQYF; DNA: TGTGCCAGCAGCTTCTTAGCGGGGGGCGTCCACACAGATACGCAGTATTTT
V: TRBV7-2; J: TRBJ2-1; D: -; size: -; CDR3: CASSPRILENEQFF; DNA: TGTGCCAGCAGCCCGCGGATCCTTGAAAATGAGCAGTTCTTC
V: TRBV3-1/TRBV3-2; J: TRBJ1-2; D: -; size: -; CDR3: CASSQDLGPLYGYTF; DNA: TGTGCCAGCAGCCAAGATCTTGGGCCCCTCTATGGCTACACCTTC
V: TRBV7-9; J: TRBJ2-7; D: TRBD2; size: few; CDR3: CASSSLTSGGSYEQYF; DNA: TGTGCCAGCAGCTCCCTGACTAGCGGGGGGTCCTACGAGCAGTACTTC
V: TRBV7-6; J: TRBJ2-3; D: -; size: -; CDR3: CASSGGLFTPDTQYF; DNA: TGTGCCAGCAGCGGGGGGTTGTTTACCCCAGATACGCAGTATTTT
V: TRBV6-1; J: TRBJ2-1; D: -; size: -; CDR3: CASSDDSGLTTIISYNEQFF; DNA: TGTGCCAGCAGTGACGACAGCGGGCTAACGACAATTATCTCCTACAATGAGCAGTTCTTC
V: TRBV28; J: TRBJ2-6; D: TRBD1; size: -; CDR3: CASTGMTGGAEAGANVLTF; DNA: TGTGCCAGCACTGGGATGACAGGGGGCGCTGAAGCTGGGGCCAACGTCCTGACTTTC
V: TRBV3-1/TRBV3-2; J: TRBJ2-5; D: -; size: -; CDR3: CASSQAAGGETQYF; DNA: TGTGCCAGCAGCCAAGCGGCCGGGGGCGAGACCCAGTACTTC
V: TRBV9; J: TRBJ2-3; D: -; size: -; CDR3: CASSPRGGRSTDTQYF; DNA: TGTGCCAGCTCACCCCGGGGTGGGAGGAGCACAGATACGCAGTATTTT
V: TRBV10-3; J: TRBJ1-5; D: -; size: -; CDR3: CAASDSKGYDQPQHF; DNA: TGTGCCGCCTCGGACAGTAAAGGATACGATCAGCCCCAGCATTTT
V: TRBV6-5; J: TRBJ1-2; D: -; size: -; CDR3: CASTDQGYGYTF; DNA: TGTGCCAGCACGGATCAGGGGTATGGCTACACCTTC
V: TRBV6-4; J: TRBJ2-6; D: -; size: once; CDR3: CASSDSGAGANVLTF; DNA: TGTGCCAGCAGTGACTCAGGGGCTGGGGCCAACGTCCTGACTTTC
V: TRBV27; J: TRBJ2-7; D: TRBD2; size: -; CDR3: CASTPHGGLSYEQYF; DNA: TGTGCCAGCACCCCCCACGGGGGGTTATCCTACGAGCAGTACTTC
V: TRBV28; J: TRBJ1-2; D: -; size: once; CDR3: CASSANRGYGYTF; DNA: TGTGCCAGCAGTGCAAACAGAGGCTATGGCTACACCTTC
V: TRBV27; J: TRBJ2-1; D: TRBD2; size: -; CDR3: CASSPRLAGGYYNEQFF; DNA: TGTGCCAGCAGTCCGCGACTAGCGGGAGGGTACTACAATGAGCAGTTCTTC
V: TRBV2; J: TRBJ1-5; D: -; size: few; CDR3: CASSEARGKGQPQHF; DNA: TGTGCCAGCAGTGAAGCGCGAGGAAAGGGTCAGCCCCAGCATTTT
V: TRBV25-1; J: TRBJ1-6; D: -; size: -; CDR3: CASSEHRVNSPLHF; DNA: TGTGCCAGCAGTGAACACAGGGTGAATTCACCCCTCCACTTT
V: TRBV7-9; J: TRBJ1-2; D: TRBD1; size: once; CDR3: CASSSTGYGYTF; DNA: TGTGCCAGCAGCTCGACAGGGTACGGCTACACCTTC
V: TRBV5-4; J: TRBJ1-3; D: TRBD1; size: -; CDR3: CASSIGQGTGNTIYF; DNA: TGTGCCAGCAGCATCGGACAGGGAACAGGAAACACCATATATTTT
V: TRBV3-1/TRBV3-2; J: TRBJ2-1; D: TRBD1; size: -; CDR3: CASSQDSEGANEQFF; DNA: TGTGCCAGCAGCCAAGATTCTGAGGGGGCCAATGAGCAGTTCTTC
V: TRBV29-1; J: TRBJ2-7; D: -; size: -; CDR3: CSVLTGPYEQYF; DNA: TGCAGCGTCCTGACAGGTCCATACGAGCAGTACTTC
V: TRBV29-1; J: TRBJ2-5; D: -; size: -; CDR3: CSGGEIQETQYF; DNA: TGCAGCGGGGGGGAAATCCAAGAGACCCAGTACTTC
V: TRBV7-2; J: TRBJ2-5; D: TRBD2; size: -; CDR3: CASSPPPGTSGIQETQYF; DNA: TGTGCCAGCAGCCCACCTCCCGGGACTAGCGGGATCCAAGAGACCCAGTACTTC
V: TRBV6-5; J: TRBJ2-1; D: -; size: -; CDR3: CASSYGSISSYNEQFF; DNA: TGTGCCAGCAGTTACGGGTCAATTAGCTCCTACAATGAGCAGTTCTTC
V: TRBV2; J: TRBJ2-1; D: TRBD2; size: -; CDR3: CASREGLAVSYNEQFF; DNA: TGTGCCAGCAGGGAGGGACTAGCGGTTTCCTACAATGAGCAGTTCTTC
V: TRBV28; J: TRBJ2-7; D: -; size: -; CDR3: CASSLPFLHEQYF; DNA: TGTGCCAGCAGTTTACCTTTCTTGCACGAGCAGTACTTC